The present T cell receptor (beta chain) was sequenced within a study of blood T cell repertoires in COVID-19. Overall study: Acute and convalescent COVID-19 samples came from the United States, Italy and Spain. T cells, B-cell-depleted T cells, or PBMCs supplied cDNA or gDNA.

In germline, CDR1 is SGHRS, CDR2 YFSETQ. The CDR3 spans 15 residues. V lost 0 bases to trimming and J lost 2 bases; unmatched junction nucleotides: 4. Authors' data handling: Amplifying reference gene primers gave estimates of nucleated cell counts. Generated by immunoSEQ multiplex PCR, the TCRdb table keeps only in-frame clones and is missing some. The V and J calls and clone size are taken from that table; D and trimming were inferred from the DNA. The sample lists some 180,000 clones; around 85% were seen once. The chain is built from TRBV5-1 and TRBJ2-7; 8 positions match TRBD1. The specimen was peripheral blood. This clonotype originated in a woman aged 55 to 70 with acute or convalescent COVID-19. Here the CDR3 reads CASSLARGQAYEQYF. Written as DNA, the CDR3 is TGCGCCAGCAGCTTGGCCAGGGGGCAGGCCTACGAGCAGTACTTC.